Given below is one T cell receptor beta chain in context. Its cognate antigen is unknown. This sample stems from a study of CD8+ T cells in alopecia areata. The CDR3 is 12 amino acids. Trimming removed 3 bases at V and 4 bases at J, with 5 bases between. CDR1 and CDR2 (germline): WNHNN, SYGVQD (reference sequence). Findings and caveats of the study: Relative to mice, TCR sharing across patients was less clear, a difference possibly HLA-related.

RNA, once extracted, was reverse transcribed into cDNA for use as the sequencing template. Assay: immunoSEQ multiplex PCR; the TCRdb copy retains only in-frame clones and omits some. The repertoire holds about 150,000 clones, 40% to 60% seen once, with 15% to 20% in the top ten. The source was CD8+ T cells sorted from blood, collected at week 0. The V and J genes are TRBV10-1 and TRBJ2-3; D is unclear. This TCR came from a human donor with alopecia areata. In DNA, the CDR3 is TGCGCCAGCAGTGATGGGCCAGATACGCAGTATTTT. Translating it yields CASSDGPDTQYF.